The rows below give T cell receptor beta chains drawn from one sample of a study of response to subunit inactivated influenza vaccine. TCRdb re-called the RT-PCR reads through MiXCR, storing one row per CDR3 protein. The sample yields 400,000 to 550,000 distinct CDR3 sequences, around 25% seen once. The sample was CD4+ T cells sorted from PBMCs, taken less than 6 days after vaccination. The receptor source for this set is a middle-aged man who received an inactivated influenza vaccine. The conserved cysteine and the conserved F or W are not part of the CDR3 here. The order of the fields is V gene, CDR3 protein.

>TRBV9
ASSPRVEQNEQF
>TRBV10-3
AISEGGGQPQH
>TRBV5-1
ASSSGQGRNEQF
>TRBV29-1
SVVTIKLAGVPYEQY
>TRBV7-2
ASSSTRVAGELF
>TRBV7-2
ASTSRTGARNEQF
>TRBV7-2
ASSTLPGQVGELF
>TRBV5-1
ASTTTGTASFNEQF
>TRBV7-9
ASSRSTNEAF
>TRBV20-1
SAKAVTLSNQPQH
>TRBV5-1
ASSLAPRSNYGYT
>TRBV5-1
ASSLGTDEETQY
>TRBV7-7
ASSLSERVTQY
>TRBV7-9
ASSLDRVVYNEQF
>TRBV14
ASRLLGQQNTEAF
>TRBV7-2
ASSSSGARGYT
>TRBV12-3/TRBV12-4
ASSAGTLNTEAF
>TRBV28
ASSLSVAGGYIQY
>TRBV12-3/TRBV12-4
ASSLRVPLYGYT
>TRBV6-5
ASSKPGLAQY
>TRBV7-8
ASSLVGVDNSPLH
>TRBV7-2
ASSLGLTAEQY